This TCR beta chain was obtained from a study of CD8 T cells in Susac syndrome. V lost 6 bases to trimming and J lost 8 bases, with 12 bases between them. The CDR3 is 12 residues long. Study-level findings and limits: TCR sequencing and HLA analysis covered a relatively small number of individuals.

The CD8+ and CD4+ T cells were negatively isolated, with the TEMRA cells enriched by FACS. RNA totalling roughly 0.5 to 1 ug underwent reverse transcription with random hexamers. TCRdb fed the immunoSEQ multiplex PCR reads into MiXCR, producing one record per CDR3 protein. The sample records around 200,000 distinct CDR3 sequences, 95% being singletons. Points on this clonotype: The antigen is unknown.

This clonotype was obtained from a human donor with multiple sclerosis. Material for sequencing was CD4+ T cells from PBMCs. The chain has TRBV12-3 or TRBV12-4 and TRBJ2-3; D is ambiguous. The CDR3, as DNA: TGTGCCAGCAGCCTCGCCTCGACTACGCAGTATTTT. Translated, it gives CASSLASTTQYF.